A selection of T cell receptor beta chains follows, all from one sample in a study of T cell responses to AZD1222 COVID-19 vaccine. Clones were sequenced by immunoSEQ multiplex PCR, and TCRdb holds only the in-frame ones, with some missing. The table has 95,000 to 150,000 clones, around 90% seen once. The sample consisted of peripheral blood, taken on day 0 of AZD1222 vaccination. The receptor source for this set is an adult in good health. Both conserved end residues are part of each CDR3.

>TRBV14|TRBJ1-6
CASSQLSDGRYNSPLHF
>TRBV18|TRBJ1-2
CASSRERDYGYTF
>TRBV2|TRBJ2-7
CASSGTGRGEQYF
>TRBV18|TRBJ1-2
CASSPIGTDYGYTF
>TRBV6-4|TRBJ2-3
CASSDGKGQGSGDTQYF
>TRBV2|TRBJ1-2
CASSLTGGDYGYTF
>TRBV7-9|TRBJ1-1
CASTTNTEAFF
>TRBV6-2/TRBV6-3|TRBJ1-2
CASSYSAGNYGYTF
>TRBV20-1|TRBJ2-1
CSASGDRDYNEQFF
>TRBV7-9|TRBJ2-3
CASSRSGGTDTQYF
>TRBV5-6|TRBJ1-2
CASVTGARGDYGYTF
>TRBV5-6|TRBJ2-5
CASSLEGLPETQYF
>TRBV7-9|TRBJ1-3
CASSRNTGGPGNTIYF
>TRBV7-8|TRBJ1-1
CASRVSNTEAFF
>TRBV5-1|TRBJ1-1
CASSLRGYQGEAFF
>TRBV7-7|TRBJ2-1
CASSPRLERFNEQFF
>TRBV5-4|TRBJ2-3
CASSLGVVGGATDTQYF
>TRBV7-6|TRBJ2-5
CASSLTSGTGYQETQYF
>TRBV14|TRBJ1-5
CARVGTDSNQPQHF
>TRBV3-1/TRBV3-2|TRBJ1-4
CASSDFERLANEKLFF